This T cell receptor beta chain appears in the sequencing data of a study of blood T cells in healthy people across ages. Primers used in a second PCR of roughly 6 to 12 cycles were a sample-barcoded 5' primer and a J-beta primer mix. In TCRdb, the 5' RACE reads were re-called with MiXCR into one record per CDR3 protein. The sample includes 1,500,000 or so distinct CDR3 sequences, roughly two fifths seen only once; the top ten take over 3.5%. There were healthy Caucasian individuals from Russia, aged roughly 6 to 90, serving as donors. With 5 bases clipped from V and 8 bases from J, the junction kept 9 bases outside the gene matches. CDR1 SGHTA and CDR2 FQGNSA come from the germline V gene. This CDR3 comprises 15 residues. This clonotype appeared a single time.

The rearrangement joins TRBV7-2 to TRBJ1-6; 7 bases agree with TRBD1. The receptor comes from a woman between 18 and 29 years old in good health. Sequences were obtained from blood. CDR3 nucleotide sequence: TGTGCCAGCAGCGGCGACAGGGTCGGGCATTCACCCCTCCACTTT. Translation gives CASSGDRVGHSPLHF.